This T cell receptor (beta chain) was retrieved from a study of T cells in Graves' hyperthyroidism and ophthalmopathy. Overall study findings and caveats: Classification by a 13 V-J model distinguished ophthalmopathy from stable hyperthyroidism.

CDR3 size: 16 residues. Trimming cost V 1 base and J 5 bases, with 17 bases left between them. At least ten counts were recorded for this clonotype. Its matching antigen is unknown. Clinical symptoms, serum thyroxine, TRAb, thyroid ultrasound and orbital computed tomography informed diagnoses. Each 10 ml fresh peripheral blood draw supplied the PBMCs. There were TCR beta CDR3 regions amplified from RNA transcripts. HTBI primers were used for first-round RT-PCR of the TCR CDR3. TCRdb reprocessed the multiplex PCR reads with MiXCR, giving one entry per CDR3 protein. The sample lists 450,000 to 650,000 distinct CDR3 sequences; 13% to 15% were seen once.

This chain connects TRBV12-3 or TRBV12-4 to TRBJ2-5; D is perhaps TRBD1 or TRBD2 (5 bases each). This receptor was taken from a young woman with Graves' ophthalmopathy. The sequencing sample was made of blood. The CDR3 nucleotides are TGTGCCAGCAGTTTAGAAGAGGGGACGATGGGGGAGACCCAGTACTTC. This codes for CASSLEEGTMGETQYF.